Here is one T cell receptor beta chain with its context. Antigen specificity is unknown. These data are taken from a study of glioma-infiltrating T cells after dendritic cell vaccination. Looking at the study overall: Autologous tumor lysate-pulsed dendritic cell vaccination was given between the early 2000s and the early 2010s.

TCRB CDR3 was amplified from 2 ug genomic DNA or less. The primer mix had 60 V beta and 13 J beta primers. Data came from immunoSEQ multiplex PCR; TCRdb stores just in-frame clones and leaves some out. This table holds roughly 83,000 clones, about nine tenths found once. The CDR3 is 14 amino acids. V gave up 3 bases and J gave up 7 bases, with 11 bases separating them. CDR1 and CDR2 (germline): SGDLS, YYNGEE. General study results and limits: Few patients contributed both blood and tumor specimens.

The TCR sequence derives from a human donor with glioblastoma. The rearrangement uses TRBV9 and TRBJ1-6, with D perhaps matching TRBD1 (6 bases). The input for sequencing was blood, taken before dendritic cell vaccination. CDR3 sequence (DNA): TGTGCCAGCAGCGCAGGGGTGGGGAATTCACCCCTCCACTTT. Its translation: CASSAGVGNSPLHF.